The subject of this entry is one TCR beta chain. These data are taken from a study of CD8 T cells in Susac syndrome. The CDR3 has 10 amino acids. Looked up from germline, CDR1 is SQVTM and CDR2 is ANQGSEA. The V gene lost 2 bases and the J gene lost 7 bases, with 5 bases spanning the gap. The recently defined diagnostic criteria for definite or probable disease were met by the Susac syndrome patients. Reverse transcription used about 0.45 to 1 ug RNA and random hexamers. Multiplex PCR with immunoSEQ amplified the TCR beta CDR3 across 54 Vbeta and 13 Jbeta. TCRdb passed the immunoSEQ multiplex PCR reads through MiXCR, listing each CDR3 protein once. Here the sample spans some 190,000 distinct CDR3 sequences, approximately 94% being singletons.

The clonotype was recovered from a human donor with Susac syndrome. The sample taken for sequencing was CD4+ T cells from PBMCs. The chain is built from TRBV29-1 and TRBJ1-2, with D unresolved. This CDR3 is CSVENGGYTF. The CDR3 coding sequence is TGCAGCGTTGAAAACGGTGGCTACACCTTC.